Below are 19 T cell receptor beta chains sequenced from a single sample in a study of beta chain features in type 1 diabetes. TCRB transcripts that were expressed got sequenced, as all of the isolated RNA had been reverse transcribed. Using immunoSEQ multiplex PCR, the repertoire was profiled, and TCRdb retains in-frame clones only, with some absent. The sample includes roughly 500,000 clones, over 25% of them seen just once. The sample consisted of naive CD4+ T cells from blood. The source of these receptors is a man younger than 30 in good health.

This clone was picked up a small number of times. The chain links TRBV18 to TRBJ2-5; 7 nucleotides line up with TRBD1. J was trimmed by 4 bases and V by 3 bases; bases with no gene match: 5. The CDR3 is made up of 14 amino acids. Germline V lookup: CDR1 KGHSH, CDR2 LQKENI. Here the CDR3 reads CASSPLTGRETQYF. Written as DNA, the CDR3 is TGTGCCAGCTCACCGTTGACAGGGAGAGAGACCCAGTACTTC.

This clone was counted a few times. CDR3 residues: CASSVTSGLPTDTQYF. DNA for the CDR3: TGTGCCAGCAGCGTAACTAGCGGCTTACCCACAGATACGCAGTATTTT. The chain combines TRBV7-9 with TRBJ2-3, with 8 positions matching TRBD2. The germline gives CDR1 SEHNR, CDR2 FQNEAQ (reference sequence). J gave up 2 bases and V 5 bases, and 9 bases lay outside the gene matches. CDR3 length: 16 residues. Supplemented by reference TRBV7-9 and TRBJ2-3, the full variable domain reads DTGVSQNPRHKITKRGQNVTFRCDPISEHNRLYWYRQTLGQGPEFLTYFQNEAQLEKSRLLSDRFSAERPKGSFSTLEIQRTEQGDSAMYLCASSVTSGLPTDTQYFGPGTRLTVL.

V usage is TRBV5-6 and J usage is TRBJ2-3, with D tentatively TRBD1 or TRBD2 (5 bases each). In germline, CDR1 is SGHDT, CDR2 YYEEEE. V lost 2 bases to trimming and J lost 3 bases, with 16 bases between them. This CDR3 comprises 16 residues. The CDR3 region has the DNA TGTGCCAGCAGCTTCAATCTCGGGACCCGAACAGATACGCAGTATTTT. Translating it yields CASSFNLGTRTDTQYF.

This chain links TRBV9 with TRBJ2-3; 14 bases are shared with TRBD2. CDR1 is SGDLS, CDR2 YYNGEE, per germline. J lost 4 bases, V lost 2 bases, and 9 bases had no gene match. The CDR3 spans 18 residues. This chain's CDR3 is CASSVRLAGGPRADTQYF. CDR3 DNA sequence: TGTGCCAGCAGCGTTAGACTAGCGGGAGGGCCTAGGGCAGATACGCAGTATTTT. The complete variable domain, with remaining parts taken from reference TRBV9 and TRBJ2-3, reads DSGVTQTPKHLITATGQRVTLRCSPRSGDLSVYWYQQSLDQGLQFLIQYYNGEERAKGNILERFSAQQFPDLHSELNLSSLELGDSALYFCASSVRLAGGPRADTQYFGPGTRLTVL.

The chain couples TRBV10-3 to TRBJ2-5; D is uncertain. Looked up from germline, CDR1 is ENHRY and CDR2 is SYGVKD. The CDR3 consists of 13 residues. V was cut by 1 base and J by 4 bases, with 7 bases left in between. The CDR3 loop reads CAISELMAETQYF. CDR3 nucleotides: TGTGCCATCAGTGAGTTAATGGCAGAGACCCAGTACTTC.

The count of this clone is one. The rearrangement uses TRBV9 and TRBJ2-1, with D perhaps matching TRBD2 (5 bases). V gave up 0 bases and J gave up 4 bases, with 14 bases separating them. The CDR3 is made up of 16 amino acids. Germline CDR1 SGDLS, CDR2 YYNGEE. The CDR3 protein is CASSVGDVLGYNEQFF. In DNA form, the CDR3 reads TGTGCCAGCAGCGTAGGAGACGTACTAGGGTACAATGAGCAGTTCTTC.

V and J are TRBV10-3 and TRBJ2-3, with 10 bases that match TRBD1. The CDR3 covers 15 residues. V gave up 6 bases and J gave up 4 bases; unmatched junction bases: 7. Germline CDR1 and CDR2: ENHRY and SYGVKD. The CDR3 is CAISWDRGKADTQYF. The CDR3 region has the DNA TGTGCCATCAGCTGGGACAGGGGCAAAGCAGATACGCAGTATTTT.

Only a few counts were recorded for this clone. The sample holds other DNA sequences that translate to the same CDR3. The CDR3 protein is CAWSGSTDTQYF. DNA for the CDR3: TGTGCCTGGAGTGGTAGCACAGATACGCAGTATTTT. This sequence joins TRBV30 and TRBJ2-3; D not resolved. The germline V and J ends were trimmed by 1 base and 0 bases, with 2 bases remaining between them. The CDR3 runs to 12 residues. CDR1 is GTSNPN and CDR2 is SVGIG in the germline V gene (reference sequence).

The gene calls are TRBV11-2 and TRBJ2-7; weak D call: TRBD2 (6 bases). The germline gives CDR1 SGHAT, CDR2 FQNNGV. V gave up 3 bases and J gave up 3 bases, with 6 bases separating them. There are 12 residues in the CDR3. CDR3 bases: TGTGCCAGCAGCTTGGACTACTACGAGCAGTACTTC. Amino acids: CASSLDYYEQYF.

V is TRBV29-1 and J is TRBJ2-5; 15 bases agree with TRBD2. J lost 5 bases, V lost 5 bases, and 6 bases had no gene match. Germline V gives CDR1 SQVTM, CDR2 ANQGSEA. The CDR3 loop spans 15 amino acids. In nucleotides, the CDR3 is TGCAGCGTTCTGGGACTAGCGGGAGGCCGGGAGACCCAGTACTTC. Its translation is CSVLGLAGGRETQYF.

In its sample, this clone was seen a few times. The gene calls are TRBV29-1 and TRBJ2-2, with TRBD1 as a possible D gene (5 bases). Between the trimmed V and J ends, which lost 6 bases and 4 bases, there was a span of 12 bases. The CDR3 is made up of 13 amino acids. Germline V gives CDR1 SQVTM, CDR2 ANQGSEA. The CDR3: CSVRRAVTGELFF. Written as DNA, the CDR3 is TGCAGCGTGCGCAGGGCGGTCACCGGGGAGCTGTTTTTT.

V usage is TRBV13 and J usage is TRBJ2-7; D might be TRBD2 (7 bases). V was shortened by 7 bases and J by 2 bases, with 12 bases between the two germline ends. Looked up from germline, CDR1 is PRHDT and CDR2 is FYEKMQ (reference sequence). CDR3 size: 13 residues. CDR3 sequence (DNA): TGTGCCAGCACCAGGGGAGGGGCCTACGAGCAGTACTTC. It is translated as CASTRGGAYEQYF.

As to this clone: Additional DNA sequences in this sample encode the identical CDR3. The chain combines TRBV28 with TRBJ2-5, with D unclear. V lost 3 bases and J lost 4, with 3 bases in between. The CDR3 is made up of 11 amino acids. Germline V lookup: CDR1 MDHEN, CDR2 SYDVKM. The CDR3 is CASSFLETQYF. The CDR3 nucleotides read TGTGCCAGCAGTTTTTTAGAGACCCAGTACTTC.

The chain has TRBV7-6 and TRBJ2-2; D tentatively reads TRBD1 or TRBD2 (5 bases each). CDR1 is SGHVS and CDR2 is FNYEAQ in the germline V gene. V lost 0 bases, J lost 3 bases, and 8 bases lay in between. CDR3 size: 15 residues. The CDR3 region is CASSLAGTYTGELFF. In DNA, the CDR3 is TGTGCCAGCAGCTTAGCAGGGACCTACACCGGGGAGCTGTTTTTT. The entire variable domain, with the rest obtained from reference TRBV7-6 and TRBJ2-2, is as follows: GAGVSQSPRYKVTKRGQDVALRCDPISGHVSLYWYRQALGQGPEFLTYFNYEAQQDKSGLPNDRFSAERPEGSISTLTIQRTEQRDSAMYRCASSLAGTYTGELFFGEGSRLTVL.

This chain connects TRBV5-4 to TRBJ2-6, with D unresolved. Between the trimmed V and J ends, which lost 6 bases and 2 bases, there was a span of 12 bases. The CDR3 covers 15 residues. CDR1 is SGHNT, CDR2 YYREEE, per germline (reference sequence). The CDR3 sequence: CASTAIGAGANVLTF. DNA for the CDR3: TGTGCCAGCACCGCGATTGGGGCTGGGGCCAACGTCCTGACTTTC.

V and J are TRBV13 and TRBJ2-7, with a tentative D call TRBD1 (5 bases). Germline V gives CDR1 PRHDT, CDR2 FYEKMQ (reference sequence). The V end lost 4 bases, the J end lost 0 bases, and 13 bases lay between the germline ends. The CDR3 length is 15 residues. The CDR3 bases are TGTGCCAGCAGCTACTCTAGGGGAAGCTCCTACGAGCAGTACTTC. Its translation: CASSYSRGSSYEQYF.

V usage is TRBV12-5 and J usage is TRBJ2-5, with unresolved D. Germline CDR1 reads LGHNT; CDR2 reads FRNRAP. CDR3 length: 13 amino acids. V dropped 0 bases and J dropped 4 bases, with 6 bases sitting between them. CDR3 residues: CASGLVNTETQYF. CDR3 nucleotides: TGTGCTAGTGGTTTGGTAAATACAGAGACCCAGTACTTC.

This clone appeared a few times. V and J are TRBV30 and TRBJ1-2, with D unclear. CDR1 is GTSNPN, CDR2 SVGIG, per germline (reference sequence). The CDR3 spans 11 residues. Trimming shortened V by 0 bases and J by 6 bases, and 5 bases separated the two germline ends. The CDR3 here is CAWSVVDGYTF. In nucleotides, the CDR3 is TGTGCCTGGAGTGTGGTGGATGGCTACACCTTC.

This clone has only a few counts. This chain joins TRBV7-9 and TRBJ2-7; 9 bases are a match to TRBD2. The CDR3 spans 15 residues. Germline V CDR1 and CDR2: SEHNR, FQNEAQ (reference sequence). V gave up 1 base and J gave up 3 bases; unmatched junction bases: 4. CDR3 amino acids: CASSLVPREGYEQYF. CDR3 nucleotides: TGTGCCAGCAGCTTAGTACCGCGGGAGGGCTACGAGCAGTACTTC.